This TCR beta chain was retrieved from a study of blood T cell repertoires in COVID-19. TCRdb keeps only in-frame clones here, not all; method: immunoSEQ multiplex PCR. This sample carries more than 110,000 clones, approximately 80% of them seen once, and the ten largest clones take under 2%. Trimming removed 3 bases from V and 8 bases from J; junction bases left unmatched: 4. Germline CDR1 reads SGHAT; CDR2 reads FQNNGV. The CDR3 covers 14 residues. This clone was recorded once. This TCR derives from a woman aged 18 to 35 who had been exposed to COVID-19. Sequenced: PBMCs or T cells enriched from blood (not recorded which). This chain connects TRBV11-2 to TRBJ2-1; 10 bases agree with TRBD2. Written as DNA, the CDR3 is TGTGCCAGCAGCTTGCCCGGGACTAGCGATGAGCAGTTCTTC. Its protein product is CASSLPGTSDEQFF.